This TCR beta chain was profiled in a study of blood T cells in healthy people across ages (dated by TCRdb to 2015 to 2017). For the wider study: Template switching captured roughly one uniquely barcoded TCR beta cDNA molecule per two T cells in model experiments. Using deep sequencing normalized with unique cDNA molecular identifiers, the study measured how TCR beta repertoire diversity changes with age. For two donors (one aged 18 to 30 and one aged 80 or older), the study analyzed two additional independent replicas of 1 million unique cDNA reads from the same blood draw. The donors were split into four age groups: young (average 16 years), middle-aged (roughly 40), aged (approximately 60) and long-lived (more than 80). To avoid experimental bias, donors of different ages were randomly spread across the sequencing lanes.

V is cut by 5 bases and J by 11 bases, and the space between the germline ends is 21 bases. The CDR3 covers 13 residues, taking in both the cysteine and the phenylalanine. The DNA shown is the 39-base CDR3, in frame from base 1. The germline V gene sets CDR1 to SQVTM and CDR2 to ANQGSEA. Beyond this particular receptor, the publication reports: There was a strong correlation between observed TCR beta diversity and the percentage of naive T cells measured by flow cytometry. Because the CMV infection status of the donors was unknown, age-related changes in expanded clonotypes may potentially have been confounded. Compared with the aged group, more naive CD4+ T cells, fewer expanded clones and increased TCR diversity were shown by the long-lived group, suggesting age selection. As age increased, observed TCR beta diversity per million T cells dropped in a roughly linear way, and a significant reduction was already evident by age 40. Estimates of total diversity based on one million sequenced T cells were regarded as lower bounds and as underestimates. Conclusive comparison of naive and antigen-experienced compartments was prevented by the profiling of bulk unsorted PBMCs.

Libraries were constructed by 5' RACE. A second PCR of about 6 to 12 cycles was performed with a sample-barcoded 5' primer and a J-beta primer mix. A unique molecular identifier was introduced onto each TCR beta cDNA molecule by a template-switch 5' adaptor carrying 12 random nucleotides. At least 3 million CDR3-containing paired-end reads were obtained from each sample. First-strand cDNA synthesis was performed from all RNA using the Mint cDNA synthesis kit, with priming by a TRBC-specific oligonucleotide. Following uracil-DNA glycosylase treatment, all cDNA underwent a first 18-cycle PCR with the universal primers M1SS and BC2_uni_R. The authors' analysis ran thus. Normalization of each sample was performed by random selection of 1 million high-quality reads, each carrying a distinct molecular identifier. Reads with shared molecular identifiers were discarded instead of being binned into consensus sequences. MiTCR, with a Q25 quality threshold and the strictest error-elimination algorithm, was used for CDR3 identification, clonotype clustering and error correction. Lower-bound total TCR beta diversity was estimated with a nonparametric unseen species model using Euler transformation. The public sequencing data were trimmed at Q25 with fastp and processed into clonotypes with MiXCR by TCRdb, which kept only in-frame beta chains. One record per CDR3 amino acid sequence lists the most common genes and DNA. The V and J calls and clone size are TCRdb's, not the authors'. This sample comprises fewer than 2 million distinct CDR3 sequences, around 40% of them detected only once. The leading ten clones occupy 23% of the sample.

As concerns this clonotype: The antigen it recognizes is unknown. There are no base qualities to consult, and no much larger clone falls within one base.

The 39 donors, aged about 6 to 95 years, were systemically healthy Caucasian individuals from Russia. Around 9.7 milliliters of peripheral blood were collected from each donor into EDTA-treated Vacutainer tubes. Ficoll-Paque density-gradient centrifugation was used to isolate PBMCs, with at least 6.5 million per sample. Trizol reagent was used to extract total RNA from PBMCs, with at least 5.5 micrograms per sample. For every donor, an aliquot of PBMCs went through flow cytometry to measure the percentages of naive CD45RAhigh/CD27high T cells. Input material: blood. The rearrangement joined TRBV29-1 to TRBJ1-1; TRBD1 is possibly the D segment (6 matching bases). This sequence was found in a human donor in good health. The nucleotide sequence reads TGCAGCGTTAAATTACGGACAGCCCCTTGGGCTTTCTTT. Protein translation: CSVKLRTAPWAFF.